The text below deals with one TCR beta chain. Its specificity is not known. Trimming cost V 5 bases and J 2 bases, with 12 bases left between them. CDR3 size: 15 residues. In germline, CDR1 is SEHNR, CDR2 FQNEAQ (reference sequence). Assay: immunoSEQ multiplex PCR; the TCRdb copy retains only in-frame clones and omits some. The sample lists 100,000 to 150,000 clones, roughly 89% occurring once. These data belong to a study of cytomegalovirus exposure and HLA in healthy donors. Study-level information: The roughly 110 validation repertoires were reported in a later analysis to have been generated on the same platform as the roughly 680 first-cohort repertoires. Broader study findings: In vitro work confirmed that a few CMV-associated chains recognize CMV antigens.

This sequence originates from a woman between 18 and 30 years old in good health and CMV-seronegative. The chain has TRBV7-9 and TRBJ2-2; possibly TRBD1 for D (6 bases). Material: PBMCs. The CDR3 DNA reads TGTGCCAGCAGCCATCCACAGGGAAACACCGGGGAGCTGTTTTTT. Amino acid sequence: CASSHPQGNTGELFF.